This TCR beta chain was found in a study of T cell responses to AZD1222 COVID-19 vaccine. Data came from immunoSEQ multiplex PCR; TCRdb stores just in-frame clones and leaves some out. This repertoire shows about 130,000 clones, over 75% found once; its top ten account for roughly 1.6%. V gave up 7 bases and J gave up 8 bases, with 15 bases separating them. From germline, CDR1 is MNHEY and CDR2 SVGAGI. CDR3 size: 14 residues. Sample: peripheral blood, taken on day 0 of AZD1222 vaccination. V and J are TRBV6-5 and TRBJ1-6, with D tentatively TRBD1 (6 bases). The receptor comes from an adult in good health. Here the CDR3 DNA reads TGTGCCAGCAATAGGGGGGGGTTCGATTCACCCCTCCACTTT. Its translation: CASNRGGFDSPLHF.